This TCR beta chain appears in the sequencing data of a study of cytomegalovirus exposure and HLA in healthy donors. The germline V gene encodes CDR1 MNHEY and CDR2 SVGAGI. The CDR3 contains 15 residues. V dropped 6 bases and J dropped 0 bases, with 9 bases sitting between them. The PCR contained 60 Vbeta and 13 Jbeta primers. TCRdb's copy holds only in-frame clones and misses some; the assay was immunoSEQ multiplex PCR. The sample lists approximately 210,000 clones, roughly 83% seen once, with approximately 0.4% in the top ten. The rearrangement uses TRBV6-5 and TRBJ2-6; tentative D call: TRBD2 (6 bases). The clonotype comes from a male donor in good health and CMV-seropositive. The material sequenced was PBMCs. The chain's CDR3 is CASSRGGSGANVLTF. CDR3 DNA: TGTGCCAGCAGCCGGGGAGGCTCTGGGGCCAACGTCCTGACTTTC.